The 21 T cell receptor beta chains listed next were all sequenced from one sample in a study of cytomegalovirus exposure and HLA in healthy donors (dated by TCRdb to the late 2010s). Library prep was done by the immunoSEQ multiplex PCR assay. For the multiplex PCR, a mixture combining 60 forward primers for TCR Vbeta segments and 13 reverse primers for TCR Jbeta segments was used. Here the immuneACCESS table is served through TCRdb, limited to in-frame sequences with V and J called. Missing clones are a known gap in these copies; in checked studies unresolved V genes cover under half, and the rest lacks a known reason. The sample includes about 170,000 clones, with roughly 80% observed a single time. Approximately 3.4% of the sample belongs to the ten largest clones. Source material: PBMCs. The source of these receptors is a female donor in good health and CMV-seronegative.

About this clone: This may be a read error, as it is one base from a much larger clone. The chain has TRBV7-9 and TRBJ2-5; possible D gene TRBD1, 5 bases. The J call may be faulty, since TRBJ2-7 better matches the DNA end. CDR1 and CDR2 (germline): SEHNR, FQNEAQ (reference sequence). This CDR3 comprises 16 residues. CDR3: CSSSLWRTSSSYEQYF. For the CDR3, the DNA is TGTTCCAGCAGCTTATGGCGGACATCGAGCTCCTACGAGCAGTACTTC.

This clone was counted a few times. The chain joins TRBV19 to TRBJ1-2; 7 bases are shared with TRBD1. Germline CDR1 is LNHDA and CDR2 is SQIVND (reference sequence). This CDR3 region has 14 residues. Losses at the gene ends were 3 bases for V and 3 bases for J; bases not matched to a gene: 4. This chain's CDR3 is CASSILGTDYGYTF. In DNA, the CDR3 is TGTGCCAGTAGTATTTTAGGGACAGACTATGGCTACACCTTC.

In nucleotides, the CDR3 is TGTGCCAGCAGCCCCCAGGACAGTTTCTATGGCTACACCTTC. It encodes CASSPQDSFYGYTF. This sequence joins TRBV5-5 and TRBJ1-2, with D possibly matching TRBD1 (6 bases). Germline V gives CDR1 SGHKS, CDR2 YYEKEE (reference sequence). The V and J ends lost 4 bases and 4 bases respectively, with 14 bases between them. The CDR3 is 14 residues long.

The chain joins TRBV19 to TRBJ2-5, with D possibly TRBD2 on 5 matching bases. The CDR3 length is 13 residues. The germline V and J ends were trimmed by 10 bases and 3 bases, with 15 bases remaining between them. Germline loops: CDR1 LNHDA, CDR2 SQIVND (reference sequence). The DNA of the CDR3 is TGTGCCACCTCGGACTCTTCTAAAGAGACCCAGTACTTC. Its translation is CATSDSSKETQYF.

CDR3 coding DNA: TGTGCTAGTGGTTTGTCCGCCCCGCGGGCCGCCCCCCCAGGAACCTACAATGAGCAGTTCTTC. It encodes CASGLSAPRAAPPGTYNEQFF. The V and J genes are TRBV12-5 and TRBJ2-1; D is perhaps TRBD2 (5 bases). Germline lookup yields CDR1 LGHNT and CDR2 FRNRAP. V lost 2 bases and J lost 2, with 28 bases in between. This CDR3 comprises 21 residues.

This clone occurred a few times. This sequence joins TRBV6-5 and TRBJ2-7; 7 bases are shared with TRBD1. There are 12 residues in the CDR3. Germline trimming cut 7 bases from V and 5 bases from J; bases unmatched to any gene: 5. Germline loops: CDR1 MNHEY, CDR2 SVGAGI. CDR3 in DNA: TGTGCCAGCATACGACAGGGCGACGAGCAGTACTTC. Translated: CASIRQGDEQYF.

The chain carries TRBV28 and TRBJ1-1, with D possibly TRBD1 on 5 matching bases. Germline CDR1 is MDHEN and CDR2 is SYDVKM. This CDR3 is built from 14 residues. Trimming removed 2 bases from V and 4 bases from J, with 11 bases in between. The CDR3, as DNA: TGTGCCAGCAGTTTAATCGGCAGGGCCACTGAAGCTTTCTTT. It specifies CASSLIGRATEAFF. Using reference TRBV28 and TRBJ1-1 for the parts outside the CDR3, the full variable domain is DVKVTQSSRYLVKRTGEKVFLECVQDMDHENMFWYRQDPGLGLRLIYFSYDVKMKEKGDIPEGYSVSREKKERFSLILESASTNQTSMYLCASSLIGRATEAFFGQGTRLTVV.

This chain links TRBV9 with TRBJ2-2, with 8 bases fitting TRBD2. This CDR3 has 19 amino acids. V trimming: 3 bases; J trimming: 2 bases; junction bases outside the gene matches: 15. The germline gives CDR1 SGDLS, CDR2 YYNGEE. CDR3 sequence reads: CASSAFAGGLAINTGELFF. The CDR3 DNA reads TGTGCCAGCAGCGCCTTCGCGGGAGGTCTAGCCATTAACACCGGGGAGCTGTTTTTT.

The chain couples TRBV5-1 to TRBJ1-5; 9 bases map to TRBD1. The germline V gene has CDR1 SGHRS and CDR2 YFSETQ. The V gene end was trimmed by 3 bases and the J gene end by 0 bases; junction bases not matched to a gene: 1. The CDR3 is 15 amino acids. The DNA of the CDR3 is TGCGCCAGCAGCTGGACAGGGGATAGCAATCAGCCCCAGCATTTT. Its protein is CASSWTGDSNQPQHF.

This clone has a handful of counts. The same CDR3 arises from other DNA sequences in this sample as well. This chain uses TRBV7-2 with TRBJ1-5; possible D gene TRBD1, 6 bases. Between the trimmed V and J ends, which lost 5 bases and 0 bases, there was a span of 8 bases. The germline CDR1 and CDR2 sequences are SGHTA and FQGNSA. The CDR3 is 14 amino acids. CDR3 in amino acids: CASSPDSSNQPQHF. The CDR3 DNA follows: TGTGCCAGCAGCCCGGACAGTAGCAATCAGCCCCAGCATTTT.

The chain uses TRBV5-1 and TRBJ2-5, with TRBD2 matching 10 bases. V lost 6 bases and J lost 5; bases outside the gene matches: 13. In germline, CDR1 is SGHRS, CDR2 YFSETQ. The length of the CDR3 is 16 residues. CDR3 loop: CASTPATSGGEETQYF. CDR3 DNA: TGCGCCAGCACCCCGGCGACGAGCGGGGGGGAGGAGACCCAGTACTTC.

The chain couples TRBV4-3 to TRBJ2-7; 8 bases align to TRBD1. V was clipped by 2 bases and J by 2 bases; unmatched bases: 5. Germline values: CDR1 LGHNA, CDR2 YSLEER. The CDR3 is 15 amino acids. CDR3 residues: CASSQTGTGPYEQYF. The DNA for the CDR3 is TGCGCCAGCAGCCAAACCGGGACAGGACCCTACGAGCAGTACTTC.

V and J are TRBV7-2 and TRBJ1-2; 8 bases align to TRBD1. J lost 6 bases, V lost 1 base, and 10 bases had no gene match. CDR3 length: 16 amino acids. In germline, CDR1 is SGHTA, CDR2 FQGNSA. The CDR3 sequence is CASSLGLAGGRDGYTF. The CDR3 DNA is TGTGCCAGCAGCTTAGGCTTGGCAGGGGGCAGAGATGGCTACACCTTC.

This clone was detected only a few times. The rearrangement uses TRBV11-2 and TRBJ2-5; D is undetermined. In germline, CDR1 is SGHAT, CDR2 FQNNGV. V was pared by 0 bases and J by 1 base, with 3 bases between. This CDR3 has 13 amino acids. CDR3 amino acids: CASSLEAQETQYF. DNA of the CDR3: TGTGCCAGCAGCTTAGAAGCCCAAGAGACCCAGTACTTC.

CDR3 in amino acids: CAWSPLGAWGNTEAFF. The CDR3 DNA is TGTGCCTGGAGTCCCCTGGGGGCTTGGGGAAACACTGAAGCTTTCTTT. V and J are TRBV30 and TRBJ1-1; weak D call: TRBD1 (6 bases). CDR1 is GTSNPN and CDR2 is SVGIG in the germline V gene (reference sequence). V shed 2 bases and J shed 2 bases, with 18 bases lying between them. This CDR3 is built from 16 residues.

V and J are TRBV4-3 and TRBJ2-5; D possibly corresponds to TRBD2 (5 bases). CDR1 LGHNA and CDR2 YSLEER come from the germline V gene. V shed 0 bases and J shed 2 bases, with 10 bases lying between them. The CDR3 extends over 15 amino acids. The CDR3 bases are TGCGCCAGCAGCCAAGATTACGGGGAACAAGAGACCCAGTACTTC. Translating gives CASSQDYGEQETQYF.

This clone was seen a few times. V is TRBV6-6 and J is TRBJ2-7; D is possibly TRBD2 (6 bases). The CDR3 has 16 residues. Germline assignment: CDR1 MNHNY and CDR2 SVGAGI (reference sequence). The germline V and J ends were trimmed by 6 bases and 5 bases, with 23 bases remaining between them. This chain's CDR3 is CASRGVWAGSGDEQYF. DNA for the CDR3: TGTGCCAGCAGGGGAGTTTGGGCAGGGTCGGGGGACGAGCAGTACTTC.

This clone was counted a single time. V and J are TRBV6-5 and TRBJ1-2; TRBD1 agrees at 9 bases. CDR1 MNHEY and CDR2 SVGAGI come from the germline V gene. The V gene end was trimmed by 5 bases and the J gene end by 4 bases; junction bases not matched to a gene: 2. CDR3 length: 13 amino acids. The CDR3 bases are TGTGCCAGCAGTAGGGACAGGGCCTATGGCTACACCTTC. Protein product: CASSRDRAYGYTF.

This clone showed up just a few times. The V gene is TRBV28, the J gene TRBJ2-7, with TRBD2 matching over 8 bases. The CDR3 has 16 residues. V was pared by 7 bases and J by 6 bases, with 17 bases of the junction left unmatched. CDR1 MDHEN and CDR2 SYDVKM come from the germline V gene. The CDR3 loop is CASNPIGGAGYGEQYF. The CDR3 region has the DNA TGTGCCAGCAATCCCATCGGGGGGGCAGGGTACGGCGAGCAGTACTTC.

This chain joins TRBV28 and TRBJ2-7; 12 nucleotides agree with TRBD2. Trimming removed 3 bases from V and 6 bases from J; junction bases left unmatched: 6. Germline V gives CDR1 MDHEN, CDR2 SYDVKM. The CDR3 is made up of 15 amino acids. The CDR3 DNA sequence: TGTGCCAGCAGTTTCGTGGCTAGCGGGAGGGGCGAGCAGTACTTC. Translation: CASSFVASGRGEQYF.

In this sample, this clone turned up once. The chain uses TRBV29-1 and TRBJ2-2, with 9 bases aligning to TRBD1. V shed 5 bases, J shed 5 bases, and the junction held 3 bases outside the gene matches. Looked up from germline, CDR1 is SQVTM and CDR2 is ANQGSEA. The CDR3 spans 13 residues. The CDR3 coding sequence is TGCAGCGTTCGGGACAGGGTTACCGGGGAGCTGTTTTTT. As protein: CSVRDRVTGELFF.